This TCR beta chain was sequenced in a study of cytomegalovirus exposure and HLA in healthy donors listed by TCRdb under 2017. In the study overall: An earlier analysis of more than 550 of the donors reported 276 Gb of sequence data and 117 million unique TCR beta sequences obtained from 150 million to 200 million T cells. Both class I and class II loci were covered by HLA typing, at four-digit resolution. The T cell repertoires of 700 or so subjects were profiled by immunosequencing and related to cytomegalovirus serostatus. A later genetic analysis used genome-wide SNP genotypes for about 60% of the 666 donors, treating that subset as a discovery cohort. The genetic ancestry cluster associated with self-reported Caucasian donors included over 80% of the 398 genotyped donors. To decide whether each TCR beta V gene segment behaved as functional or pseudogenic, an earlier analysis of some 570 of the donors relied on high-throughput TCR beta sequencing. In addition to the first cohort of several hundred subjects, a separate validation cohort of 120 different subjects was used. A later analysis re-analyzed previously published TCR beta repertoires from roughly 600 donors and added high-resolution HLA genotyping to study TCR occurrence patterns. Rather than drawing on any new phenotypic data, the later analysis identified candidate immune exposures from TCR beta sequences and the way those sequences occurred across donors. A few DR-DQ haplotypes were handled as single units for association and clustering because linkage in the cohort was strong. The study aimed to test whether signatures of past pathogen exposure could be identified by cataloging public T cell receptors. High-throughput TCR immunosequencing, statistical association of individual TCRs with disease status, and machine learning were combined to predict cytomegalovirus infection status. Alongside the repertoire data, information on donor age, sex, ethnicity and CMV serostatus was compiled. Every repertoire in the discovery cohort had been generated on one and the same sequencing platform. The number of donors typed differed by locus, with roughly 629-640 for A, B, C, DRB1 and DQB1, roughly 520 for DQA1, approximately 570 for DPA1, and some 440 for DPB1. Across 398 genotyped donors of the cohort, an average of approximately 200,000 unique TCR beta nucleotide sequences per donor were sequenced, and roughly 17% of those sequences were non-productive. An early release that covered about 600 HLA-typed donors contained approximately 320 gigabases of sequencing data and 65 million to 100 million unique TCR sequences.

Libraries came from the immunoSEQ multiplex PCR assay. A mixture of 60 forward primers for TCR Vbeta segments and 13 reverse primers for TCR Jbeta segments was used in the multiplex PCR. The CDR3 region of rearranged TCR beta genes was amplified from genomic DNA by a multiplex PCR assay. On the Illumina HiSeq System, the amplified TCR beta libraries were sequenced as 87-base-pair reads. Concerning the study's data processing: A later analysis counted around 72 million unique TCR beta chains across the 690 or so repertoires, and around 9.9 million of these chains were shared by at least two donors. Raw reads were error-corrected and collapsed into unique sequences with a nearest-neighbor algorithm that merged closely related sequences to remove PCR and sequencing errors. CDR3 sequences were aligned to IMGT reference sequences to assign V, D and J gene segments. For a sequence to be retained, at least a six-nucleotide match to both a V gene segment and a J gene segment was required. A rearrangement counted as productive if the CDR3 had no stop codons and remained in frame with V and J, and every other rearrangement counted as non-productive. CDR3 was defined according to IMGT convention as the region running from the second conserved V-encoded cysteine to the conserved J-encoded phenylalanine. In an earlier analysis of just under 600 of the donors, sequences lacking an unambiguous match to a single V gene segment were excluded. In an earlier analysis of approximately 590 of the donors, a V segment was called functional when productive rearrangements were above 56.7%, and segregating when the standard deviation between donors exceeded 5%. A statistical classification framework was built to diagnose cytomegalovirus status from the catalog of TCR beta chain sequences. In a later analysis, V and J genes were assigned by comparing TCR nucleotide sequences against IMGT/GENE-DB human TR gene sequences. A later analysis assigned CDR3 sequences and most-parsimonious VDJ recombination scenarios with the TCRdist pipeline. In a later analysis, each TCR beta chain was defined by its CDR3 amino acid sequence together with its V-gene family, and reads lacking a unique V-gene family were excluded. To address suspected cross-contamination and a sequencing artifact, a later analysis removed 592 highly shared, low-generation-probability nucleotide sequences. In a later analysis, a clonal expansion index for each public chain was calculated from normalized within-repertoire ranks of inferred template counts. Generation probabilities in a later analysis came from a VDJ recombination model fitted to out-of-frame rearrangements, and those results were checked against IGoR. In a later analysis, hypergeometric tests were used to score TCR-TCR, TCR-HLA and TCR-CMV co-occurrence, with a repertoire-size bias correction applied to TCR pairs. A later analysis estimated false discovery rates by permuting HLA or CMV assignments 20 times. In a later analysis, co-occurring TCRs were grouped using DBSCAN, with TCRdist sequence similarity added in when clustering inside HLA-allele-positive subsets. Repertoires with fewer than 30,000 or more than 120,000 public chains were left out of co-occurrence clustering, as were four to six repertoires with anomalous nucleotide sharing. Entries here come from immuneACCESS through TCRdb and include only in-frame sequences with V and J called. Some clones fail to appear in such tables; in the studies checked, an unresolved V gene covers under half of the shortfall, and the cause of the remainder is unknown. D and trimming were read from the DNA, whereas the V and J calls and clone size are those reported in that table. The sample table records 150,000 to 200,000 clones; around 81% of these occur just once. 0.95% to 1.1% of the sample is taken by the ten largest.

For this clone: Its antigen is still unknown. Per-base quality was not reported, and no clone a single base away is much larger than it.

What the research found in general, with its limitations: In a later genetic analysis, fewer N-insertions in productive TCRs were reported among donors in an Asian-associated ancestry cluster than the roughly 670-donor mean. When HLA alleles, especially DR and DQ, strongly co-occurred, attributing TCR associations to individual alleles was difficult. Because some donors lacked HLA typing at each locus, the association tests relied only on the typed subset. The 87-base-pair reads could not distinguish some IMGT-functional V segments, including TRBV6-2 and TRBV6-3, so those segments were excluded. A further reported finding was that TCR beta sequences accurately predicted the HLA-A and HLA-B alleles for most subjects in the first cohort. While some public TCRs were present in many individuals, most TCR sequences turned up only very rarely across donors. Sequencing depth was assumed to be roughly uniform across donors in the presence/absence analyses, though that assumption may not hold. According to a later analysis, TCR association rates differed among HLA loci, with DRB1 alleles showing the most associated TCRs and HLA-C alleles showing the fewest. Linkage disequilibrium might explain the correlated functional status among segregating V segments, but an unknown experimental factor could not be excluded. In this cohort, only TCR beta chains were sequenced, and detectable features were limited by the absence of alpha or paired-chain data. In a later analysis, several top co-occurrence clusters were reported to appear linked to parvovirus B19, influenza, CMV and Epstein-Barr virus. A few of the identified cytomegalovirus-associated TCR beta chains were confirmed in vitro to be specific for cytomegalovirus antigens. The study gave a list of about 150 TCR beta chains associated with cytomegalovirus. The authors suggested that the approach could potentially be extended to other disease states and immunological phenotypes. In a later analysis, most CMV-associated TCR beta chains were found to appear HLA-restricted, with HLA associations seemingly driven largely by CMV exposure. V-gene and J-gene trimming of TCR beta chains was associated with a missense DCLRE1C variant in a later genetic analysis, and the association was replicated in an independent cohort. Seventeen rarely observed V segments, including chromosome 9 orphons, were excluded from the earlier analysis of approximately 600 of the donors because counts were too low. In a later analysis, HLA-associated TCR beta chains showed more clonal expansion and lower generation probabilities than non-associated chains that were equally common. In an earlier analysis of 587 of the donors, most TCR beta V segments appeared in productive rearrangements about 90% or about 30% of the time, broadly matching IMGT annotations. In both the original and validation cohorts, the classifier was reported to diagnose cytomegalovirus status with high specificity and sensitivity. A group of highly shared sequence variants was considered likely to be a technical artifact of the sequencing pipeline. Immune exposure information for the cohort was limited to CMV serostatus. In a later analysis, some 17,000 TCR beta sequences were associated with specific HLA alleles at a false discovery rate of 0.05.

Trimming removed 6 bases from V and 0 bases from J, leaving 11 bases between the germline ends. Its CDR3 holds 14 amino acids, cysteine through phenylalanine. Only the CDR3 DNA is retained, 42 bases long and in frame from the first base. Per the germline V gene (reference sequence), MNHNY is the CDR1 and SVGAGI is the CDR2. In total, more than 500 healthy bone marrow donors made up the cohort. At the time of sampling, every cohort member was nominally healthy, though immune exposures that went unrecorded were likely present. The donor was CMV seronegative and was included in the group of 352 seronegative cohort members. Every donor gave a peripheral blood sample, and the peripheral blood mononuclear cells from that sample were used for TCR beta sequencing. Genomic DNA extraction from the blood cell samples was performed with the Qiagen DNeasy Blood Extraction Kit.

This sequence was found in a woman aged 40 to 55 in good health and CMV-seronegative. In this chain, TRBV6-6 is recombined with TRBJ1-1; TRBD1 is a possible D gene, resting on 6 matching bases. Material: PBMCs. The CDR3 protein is CASSRGQLNTEAFF. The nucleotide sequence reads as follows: TGTGCCAGCAGCCGCGGACAGTTGAACACTGAAGCTTTCTTT.